This TCR beta chain was identified during a study of T cell responses to AZD1222 COVID-19 vaccine. Note on this clone: The antigen is undetermined.

TCRdb's table, derived via immunoSEQ multiplex PCR, lists solely in-frame clones and lacks some. The repertoire holds 200,000 to 250,000 clones, with around 94% as singletons. Broader study findings: Just six AZD1222 recipients were seropositive at baseline. With dominance at 160-218 and 743-854, vaccine-associated CD4 TCRs spanned spike.

This clonotype originated in an adult who received the MenACWY meningococcal vaccine as a control. The source was peripheral blood, collected 28 days after the second dose of the MenACWY control vaccine.

The CDR3 DNA reads TGTGCCACCAGCAGAAGGACTAGCGGGAGTGGCGAGCAGTACTTC. Protein: CATSRRTSGSGEQYF. The chain employs TRBV15 and TRBJ2-7; 13 bases map to TRBD2. Trimming took 2 bases from V and 6 from J; bases not matched to a gene: 4. Germline CDR1 and CDR2: LNHNV and YYDKDF (reference sequence). This CDR3 has 15 residues.